This T cell receptor beta chain was recorded in a study of shared clonotypes between healthy human individuals. The deep-level immunoSEQ assay was used. Sequencing was performed with immunoSEQ multiplex PCR; in TCRdb, only in-frame clones are kept and a portion is missing. The sample yields some 470,000 clones, over 65% seen once. Healthy HIV-negative adults with no recent acute infections or vaccinations were recruited as donors. Caucasian adults living in Nashville, Tennessee, provided all samples. This clone was observed many times. Its antigen is not known. Study findings and constraints: Investigators collected only blood, and repertoires in tissues likely differ.

This CDR3 has 12 residues. CDR1 and CDR2 (germline): SNHLY, FYNNEI. V lost 8 bases to trimming and J lost 7 bases; unmatched junction nucleotides: 6. Sequences were obtained from PBMCs. V gene TRBV2 combines with J gene TRBJ1-2, with 8 positions matching TRBD1. This sequence originates from a woman in her 40s in good health. Some clones in this sample may be carry-over from other donors' samples. CDR3 sequence reads: CASCMTGAGYTF. The CDR3 DNA sequence: TGTGCCAGCTGCATGACAGGGGCTGGCTACACCTTC.